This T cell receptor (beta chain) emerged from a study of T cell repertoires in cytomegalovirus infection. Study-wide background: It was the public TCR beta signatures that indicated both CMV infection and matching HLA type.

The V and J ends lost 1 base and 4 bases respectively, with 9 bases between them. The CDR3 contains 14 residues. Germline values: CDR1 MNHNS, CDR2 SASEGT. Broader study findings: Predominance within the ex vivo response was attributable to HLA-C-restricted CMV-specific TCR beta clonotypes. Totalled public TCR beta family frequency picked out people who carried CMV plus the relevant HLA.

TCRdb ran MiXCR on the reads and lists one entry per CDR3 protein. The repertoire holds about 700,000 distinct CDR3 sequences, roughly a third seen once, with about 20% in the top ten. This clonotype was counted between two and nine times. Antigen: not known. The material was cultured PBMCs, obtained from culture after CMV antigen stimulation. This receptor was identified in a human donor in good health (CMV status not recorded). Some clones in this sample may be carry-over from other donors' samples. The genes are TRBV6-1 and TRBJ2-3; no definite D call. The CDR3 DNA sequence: TGTGCCAGCAGTGAAGTGGCAGAGCCAGATACGCAGTATTTT. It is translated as CASSEVAEPDTQYF.